This T cell receptor (beta chain) was documented in a study of blood T cell repertoires in COVID-19. In the study overall: The study drew acute and convalescent COVID-19 samples from the United States, Italy and Spain. Sample material is recorded as cDNA or gDNA derived from T cells, B-cell-depleted T cells, or PBMCs.

How the authors handled the data: Amplification with reference gene primers provided the estimates of nucleated cell counts. Using immunoSEQ multiplex PCR, the repertoire was profiled, and TCRdb retains in-frame clones only, with some absent. V and J calls and clone size follow that table, whereas D and trimming were derived from the DNA. The sample shows around 25,000 clones, 90% of them seen only once. The CDR3 is made up of 17 amino acids. The V gene lost 3 bases and the J gene lost 3 bases, with 20 bases spanning the gap. Germline V gene sequence: CDR1 KGHSH, CDR2 LQKENI. The chain is built from TRBV18 and TRBJ1-1; D gene ambiguous. Specimen: peripheral blood. The receptor's source is a woman in her sixties with active COVID-19. The CDR3 coding sequence is TGTGCCAGCTCACCCCTGGGAGCGGAATCCAGGCACACTGAAGCTTTCTTT. Translated: CASSPLGAESRHTEAFF.